The 16 T cell receptor beta chains presented below share a single source sample, sequenced in a study of cytomegalovirus exposure and HLA in healthy donors (dated by TCRdb to 2016 to 2017). The library was made by the immunoSEQ multiplex PCR assay. The multiplex PCR relied on a mix of 60 forward primers for TCR Vbeta segments and 13 reverse primers for TCR Jbeta segments. As stored in TCRdb, this immuneACCESS dataset retains in-frame rearrangements with V and J assigned. A fraction of the clones does not appear; measured against another copy, unresolved V genes explain less than half of the discrepancy, and the remainder lacks a known reason. In all, the sample holds about 150,000 clones, and about four fifths of those were seen once. 4.8% of the sample is taken by the ten largest. Sample: PBMCs. Receptor source: a girl between 10 and 17 years old in good health and CMV-seropositive.

The rearrangement uses TRBV6-5 and TRBJ1-1; 8 bases are shared with TRBD1. Trimming at V came to 4 bases and at J to 3 bases, leaving 7 bases not matched to a gene. Germline CDR1 is MNHEY and CDR2 is SVGAGI. The CDR3 contains 15 residues. The CDR3 is CASSSQGAGDTEAFF. DNA for the CDR3: TGTGCCAGCAGTTCCCAGGGGGCGGGGGACACTGAAGCTTTCTTT.

This clone was found a few times. The V call is TRBV6-1, the J call TRBJ2-1, with TRBD1 matching over 7 bases. Germline trimming cut 8 bases from V and 3 bases from J; bases unmatched to any gene: 10. This CDR3 has 15 amino acids. In germline, CDR1 is MNHNS, CDR2 SASEGT. CDR3 sequence: CASDSLDRDYNEQFF. CDR3 DNA sequence: TGTGCCAGCGATTCCCTCGACAGGGACTACAATGAGCAGTTCTTC.

The V call is TRBV9, the J call TRBJ1-1; 9 bases are shared with TRBD1. This CDR3 is 16 amino acids long. Looked up from germline, CDR1 is SGDLS and CDR2 is YYNGEE. V shed 4 bases, J shed 1 base, and the junction held 8 bases outside the gene matches. In DNA, the CDR3 is TGTGCCAGCAGCCTCGGACAGGGGAAGAAGAACACTGAAGCTTTCTTT. Translating it yields CASSLGQGKKNTEAFF.

V gene TRBV27 combines with J gene TRBJ1-5; no reliable D call. This CDR3 is 15 amino acids long. Germline CDR1 reads MNHEY; CDR2 reads SMNVEV (reference sequence). Trimming took 5 bases from V and 4 from J, leaving 15 bases between them. CDR3 protein: CASSPNQAGNQPQHF. The CDR3 DNA reads TGTGCCAGCAGTCCTAATCAGGCTGGTAATCAGCCCCAGCATTTT.

CDR3 protein: CASSQVSGRTEAFF. The CDR3 nucleotides read TGTGCCAGCAGCCAGGTCAGCGGGAGGACTGAAGCTTTCTTT. The genes are TRBV14 and TRBJ1-1, with unresolved D. Germline-derived CDR1 and CDR2 are SGHDN and FVKESK. The CDR3 has 14 residues. V shed 3 bases and J shed 5 bases, with 13 bases lying between them.

The chain has TRBV19 and TRBJ1-6; tentatively, D is TRBD1 (6 bases). V lost 4 bases to trimming and J lost 0 bases, with 16 bases between them. The CDR3 runs to 18 residues. Germline V gives CDR1 LNHDA, CDR2 SQIVND (reference sequence). The CDR3 region has the DNA TGTGCCAGTAGTACCCGACAGGACCGTAGCTCCTATAATTCACCCCTCCACTTT. Its protein product is CASSTRQDRSSYNSPLHF.

The J gene is TRBJ1-1, the V gene TRBV19; unclear D gene. This CDR3 comprises 13 residues. V dropped 6 bases and J dropped 1 base, with 9 bases sitting between them. In germline, CDR1 is LNHDA, CDR2 SQIVND (reference sequence). DNA of the CDR3: TGTGCCAGTAGCCGCTCAGGGAACACTGAAGCTTTCTTT. Its protein product is CASSRSGNTEAFF. Complete variable domain (other parts from reference TRBV19 and TRBJ1-1): DGGITQSPKYLFRKEGQNVTLSCEQNLNHDAMYWYRQDPGQGLRLIYYSQIVNDFQKGDIAEGYSVSREKKESFPLTVTSAQKNPTAFYLCASSRSGNTEAFFGQGTRLTVV.

V is TRBV6-1 and J is TRBJ1-1; D remains ambiguous. The V end was cut by 2 bases, the J end by 11 bases, with 18 bases between. Looked up from germline, CDR1 is MNHNS and CDR2 is SASEGT. CDR3 size: 14 residues. CDR3: CASSERGRQFRAFF. Written as DNA, the CDR3 is TGTGCCAGCAGTGAACGGGGTCGGCAATTCCGGGCTTTCTTT.

This chain joins TRBV11-2 and TRBJ1-2; D is ambiguous. CDR3 size: 15 residues. Germline-derived CDR1 and CDR2 are SGHAT and FQNNGV. Trimming removed 5 bases at V and 4 bases at J, with 17 bases between. The DNA of the CDR3 is TGTGCCAGCAGCCCCCGAGGACTCTCCCCCTATGGCTACACCTTC. Amino acids: CASSPRGLSPYGYTF.

A remark on this clone: Different DNA sequences within this sample yield the same CDR3. The chain recombines TRBV9 with TRBJ1-2; 7 nucleotides agree with TRBD1. CDR3 length equals 13 residues. CDR1 is SGDLS and CDR2 is YYNGEE in the germline V gene. V dropped 0 bases and J dropped 5; count of bases not matched to a gene: 1. This CDR3 reads CASSVDRGYGYTF. DNA of the CDR3: TGTGCCAGCAGCGTAGACAGGGGATATGGCTACACCTTC.

V usage is TRBV25-1 and J usage is TRBJ2-7; 8 positions match TRBD1. The trim removed 4 bases at V and 2 bases at J, leaving 10 bases unmatched. Germline CDR1 is MGHDK and CDR2 is SYGVNS. The CDR3 extends over 16 amino acids. CDR3 residues: CASSGRTGSAPYEQYF. The CDR3 DNA follows: TGTGCCAGCAGTGGGCGGACAGGGTCAGCCCCCTACGAGCAGTACTTC.

The chain recombines TRBV27 with TRBJ2-7; 12 nucleotides align to TRBD1. Trimming removed 0 bases from V and 3 bases from J; junction bases left unmatched: 3. The CDR3 totals 16 residues. Germline V CDR1 and CDR2: MNHEY, SMNVEV (reference sequence). In DNA form, the CDR3 reads TGTGCCAGCAGTTTATCGGGACAGGGGGCAGGCTACGAGCAGTACTTC. This sequence encodes CASSLSGQGAGYEQYF.

The chain couples TRBV5-1 to TRBJ2-1; D is possibly TRBD2 (7 bases). This CDR3 is 14 amino acids long. Trimming cost V 7 bases and J 8 bases, with 19 bases left between them. Germline V gene data show CDR1 as SGHRS and CDR2 as YFSETQ. The CDR3: CASSREGGSDEQFF. The CDR3 DNA reads TGCGCCAGCTCTAGGGAGGGGGGGAGCGATGAGCAGTTCTTC.

The chain couples TRBV7-9 to TRBJ1-5; a weak D match, TRBD1 (5 bases). The germline V gene has CDR1 SEHNR and CDR2 FQNEAQ (reference sequence). V lost 5 bases to trimming and J lost 0 bases, with 20 bases between them. The length of the CDR3 is 18 residues. The CDR3 loop reads CASSGNPGGESSNQPQHF. CDR3 bases: TGTGCCAGCAGCGGAAATCCGGGGGGTGAGAGTAGCAATCAGCCCCAGCATTTT.

The chain couples TRBV27 to TRBJ2-5; 7 bases are a match to TRBD1. The V gene end was trimmed by 5 bases and the J gene end by 5 bases; junction bases not matched to a gene: 11. CDR1 and CDR2 from the germline V gene are MNHEY and SMNVEV (reference sequence). The CDR3 has 15 residues. CDR3 DNA: TGTGCCAGCAGTGCTCACAGGGGACCCGGTGAGACCCAGTACTTC. Translation: CASSAHRGPGETQYF.

The chain is built from TRBV11-1 and TRBJ1-1; TRBD1 matches 9 bases. The trim removed 5 bases at V and 4 bases at J, leaving 8 bases unmatched. This CDR3 has 15 residues. Germline lookup yields CDR1 SGHAT and CDR2 FQDESV (reference sequence). Here the CDR3 reads CASSLTGGWTTEAFF. CDR3 DNA: TGTGCCAGCAGCCTCACAGGGGGCTGGACCACTGAAGCTTTCTTT.